The 30 T cell receptor beta chains below were found in one sample sequenced in a study of CD8 T cells in ankylosing spondylitis (dated by TCRdb to 2016 to 2017). Library preparation employed 5' RACE. TCRdb shows the sequencer as Illumina HiSeq 2500. TCRdb took the public reads, trimmed them with fastp at Q25, ran MiXCR for clone calling and kept in-frame beta chains. Rows matching on CDR3 protein sequence are summarized as one entry with the most common DNA and genes. This sample lists some 140,000 distinct CDR3 sequences; 6% to 8.5% were detected once. In total, the top ten clones hold roughly 12% of the sample. Sequences were obtained from blood, either unsorted or a sorted T cell fraction (not recorded which). The receptors were sampled from a female donor with ankylosing spondylitis or in good health (not recorded which).

Ten or more counts support this clonotype. One end of the junction varies from germline; a read error may be responsible. This CDR3 reads CASSLQGNYGYTF. The CDR3 nucleotides are TGTGCCAGCAGTTTACAGGGGAACTATGGCTACACCTTC. The V and J genes are TRBV5-1 and TRBJ1-2; TRBD1 matches 7 bases. The CDR3 has 13 amino acids. Germline values: CDR1 SGHRS, CDR2 YFSETQ.

This clonotype has at least ten counts. The chain combines TRBV12-3 or TRBV12-4 with TRBJ2-3; D is unresolved. The CDR3 has 13 amino acids. In DNA, the CDR3 is TGTGCGACGATCGGGTCCTACACAGATACGCAGTATTTT. As protein: CATIGSYTDTQYF.

Notes on this clonotype: Since a much larger clone is just one base distant, this may be a read error. This chain connects TRBV5-1 to TRBJ1-1; D remains unclear. V shed 1 base and J shed 0 bases, with 10 bases lying between them. CDR1 and CDR2 (germline): SGHRS, YFSETQ. The CDR3 consists of 15 residues. CDR3 sequence: CASSLSPQMNTEAFF. Written as DNA, the CDR3 is TGCGCCAGCAGCTTGAGCCCCCAAATGAACACTGAAGCTTTCTTT.

The chain is built from TRBV7-2 and TRBJ2-3; 12 nucleotides match TRBD2. Trimming at V came to 3 bases and at J to 6 bases, leaving 4 bases not matched to a gene. The germline gives CDR1 SGHTA, CDR2 FQGNSA. The CDR3 runs to 15 residues. DNA for the CDR3: TGTGCCAGCAGCTTCACCGGGACTAGCGGGGATACGCAGTATTTT. This translates into CASSFTGTSGDTQYF.

This clonotype was seen ten or more times. The rearrangement links TRBV20-1 to TRBJ2-7; either TRBD1 or TRBD2 may supply D (7 bases each). CDR3 length: 13 amino acids. V dropped 6 bases and J dropped 0 bases, with 12 bases sitting between them. Germline assignment: CDR1 DFQATT and CDR2 SNEGSKA (reference sequence). Here the CDR3 reads CSAGGTVSYEQYF. DNA of the CDR3: TGCAGTGCCGGGGGGACAGTCTCCTACGAGCAGTACTTC.

The table lists this clonotype with many counts. The chain is built from TRBV4-1 and TRBJ1-1; TRBD1 is a possible D gene (5 bases). The CDR3 covers 13 residues. Germline V gene sequence: CDR1 MGHRA, CDR2 YSYEKL. Trimming stripped 6 bases from V and 4 bases from J, with 12 bases between. CDR3 protein: CASSRGVSTEAFF. The CDR3, as DNA: TGCGCCAGCAGTCGAGGGGTATCCACTGAAGCTTTCTTT.

This clonotype has ten or more counts. J is TRBJ1-6 and V is TRBV7-2, with D maybe TRBD1 (6 bases). This CDR3 has 14 amino acids. The germline V and J ends were trimmed by 1 base and 11 bases, with 12 bases remaining between them. CDR1 and CDR2 (germline): SGHTA, FQGNSA. The CDR3 DNA is TGTGCCAGCAGCTTAGAAGTACAGGGCCCACCCCTCCACTTT. Encoded protein: CASSLEVQGPPLHF.

This clonotype was found many times. The rearrangement joins TRBV12-3 or TRBV12-4 to TRBJ2-1, with 7 positions matching TRBD1. The CDR3 is 15 amino acids. J was trimmed by 3 bases and V by 3 bases; bases with no gene match: 5. CDR3 sequence reads: CASSFQGTDYNEQFF. In DNA form, the CDR3 reads TGTGCCAGCAGTTTTCAAGGGACAGACTACAATGAGCAGTTCTTC.

The sample holds many counts of this clonotype. The chain employs TRBV27 and TRBJ2-7; TRBD1 matches at 9 bases. CDR3 size: 14 residues. Germline CDR1 MNHEY, CDR2 SMNVEV (reference sequence). J gave up 4 bases and V 7 bases, and 8 bases lay outside the gene matches. The CDR3 nucleotides are TGTGCCAGCAAACATGGACAGGGGATATACGAGCAGTACTTC. The encoded protein is CASKHGQGIYEQYF.

Many counts were recorded for this clonotype. This chain uses TRBV9 with TRBJ1-2; no clear D. The V end lost 2 bases, the J end lost 7 bases, and 9 bases lay between the germline ends. This CDR3 spans 12 amino acids. From germline, CDR1 is SGDLS and CDR2 YYNGEE. The CDR3: CASSVPRRGYTF. CDR3 in DNA: TGTGCCAGCAGCGTCCCTCGCCGTGGCTACACCTTC.

This chain uses TRBV2 with TRBJ2-1; the D gene is possibly TRBD2 (5 bases). The CDR3 consists of 15 residues. V lost 5 bases and J lost 7, with 18 bases in between. In germline, CDR1 is SNHLY, CDR2 FYNNEI. CDR3 DNA: TGTGCCAGCAGTAAAGAGGGCCTAATTAGGAATGAGCAGTTCTTC. It is translated as CASSKEGLIRNEQFF.

The table lists this clonotype with many counts. The chain is built from TRBV7-6 and TRBJ2-1; 10 nucleotides line up with TRBD2. CDR3 length: 16 amino acids. V trimming: 5 bases; J trimming: 4 bases; junction bases outside the gene matches: 8. The germline V gene has CDR1 SGHVS and CDR2 FNYEAQ. Here the CDR3 reads CASSPNSGGQYNEQFF. CDR3 DNA: TGTGCCAGCAGCCCAAATAGCGGGGGGCAATACAATGAGCAGTTCTTC.

This clonotype was observed at least ten times. This sequence joins TRBV5-1 and TRBJ1-2; 12 positions match TRBD1. The CDR3 length is 19 residues. With V trimmed by 2 bases and J by 4 bases, 15 bases remained unmatched. The germline V gene has CDR1 SGHRS and CDR2 YFSETQ. CDR3 in amino acids: CASSFSPGQGANDFYGYTF. The CDR3 coding sequence is TGCGCCAGCAGCTTCTCACCGGGACAGGGGGCGAACGATTTCTATGGCTACACCTTC.

This clonotype has at least ten counts. The CDR3 nucleotides are TGTGCCAGCAGCTTAGCTCCCGGGGAGCCCCAGCATTTT. It translates to CASSLAPGEPQHF. V usage is TRBV7-9 and J usage is TRBJ1-5; D not resolved. The CDR3 is made up of 13 amino acids. The germline V and J ends were trimmed by 0 bases and 8 bases, with 8 bases remaining between them. From germline, CDR1 is SEHNR and CDR2 FQNEAQ (reference sequence).

This clonotype was observed at least ten times. This chain joins TRBV5-1 and TRBJ2-4; D possibly corresponds to TRBD2 (5 bases). Germline CDR1 SGHRS, CDR2 YFSETQ. There are 14 residues in the CDR3. V was shortened by 0 bases and J by 7 bases, with 11 bases between the two germline ends. DNA of the CDR3: TGCGCCAGCAGCTTGGCCCTCTCGGGGAACATTCAGTACTTC. Translated, it gives CASSLALSGNIQYF.

This clonotype was seen repeatedly, ten times or more. The rearrangement joins TRBV7-6 to TRBJ2-7; D is perhaps TRBD2 (6 bases). CDR1 is SGHVS and CDR2 is FNYEAQ in the germline V gene. The CDR3 totals 14 residues. V lost 3 bases to trimming and J lost 7 bases, with 16 bases between them. The CDR3 DNA sequence: TGTGCCAGCAGCTTTCGGGGGTTGGGGAATGAGCAGTACTTC. It is translated as CASSFRGLGNEQYF.

This clonotype was recorded at least ten times. This chain connects TRBV5-1 to TRBJ2-2; perhaps D is TRBD1 or TRBD2 (5 bases each). Trimming left V 2 bases short and J 6 bases short, with 14 bases between. The CDR3 is 15 amino acids. Germline V gives CDR1 SGHRS, CDR2 YFSETQ. The CDR3 sequence: CASSFGLGAAGELFF. CDR3 DNA sequence: TGCGCCAGCAGCTTTGGACTCGGGGCCGCCGGGGAGCTGTTTTTT.

The chain carries TRBV19 and TRBJ1-1; D unresolved. CDR3 length: 13 amino acids. The germline V and J ends were trimmed by 3 bases and 1 base, with 6 bases remaining between them. The germline V gene encodes CDR1 LNHDA and CDR2 SQIVND (reference sequence). CDR3 nucleotides: TGTGCCAGTAGTATTCGGCGGAACACTGAAGCTTTCTTT. This codes for CASSIRRNTEAFF.

This clonotype showed up many times. V gene TRBV12-3 or TRBV12-4 combines with J gene TRBJ2-2; 7 bases agree with TRBD1. J was trimmed by 1 base and V by 5 bases; bases with no gene match: 4. The CDR3 extends over 15 amino acids. In DNA, the CDR3 is TGTGCCAGCAGTCCATGGACAGGGAACACCGGGGAGCTGTTTTTT. This sequence encodes CASSPWTGNTGELFF.

At least ten counts were recorded for this clonotype. V and J are TRBV7-9 and TRBJ2-3; D possibly corresponds to TRBD1 (6 bases). The V gene's germline CDR1 is SEHNR and CDR2 FQNEAQ (reference sequence). V was trimmed by 4 bases and J by 1 base, leaving 9 bases between them. The CDR3 runs 14 residues. The DNA for the CDR3 is TGTGCCAGCAGCTCCGCAGGGGGCACAGATACGCAGTATTTT. This encodes CASSSAGGTDTQYF.

This clonotype was counted only a few times. The CDR3 bases are TGTGCCAGCAGCTTGGACAGCTACAATGAAAAACTGTTTTTT. This encodes CASSLDSYNEKLFF. This sequence joins TRBV5-4 and TRBJ1-4; D remains ambiguous. Trimming cost V 0 bases and J 5 bases, with 8 bases left between them. Looked up from germline, CDR1 is SGHNT and CDR2 is YYREEE (reference sequence). The CDR3 is made up of 14 amino acids.

This clonotype was counted many times. The chain combines TRBV5-1 with TRBJ1-2; TRBD1 agrees at 7 bases. In germline, CDR1 is SGHRS, CDR2 YFSETQ. With 1 base clipped from V and 4 bases from J, the junction kept 4 bases outside the gene matches. The CDR3 runs 14 residues. CDR3 sequence reads: CASSLPGQTYGYTF. CDR3 nucleotides: TGCGCCAGCAGCTTGCCGGGACAGACCTATGGCTACACCTTC.

For this clonotype: Given a much more abundant clone one base away, this may be a read error. The rearrangement uses TRBV20-1 and TRBJ2-3; 9 bases map to TRBD2. Germline CDR1 is DFQATT and CDR2 is SNEGSKA (reference sequence). CDR3 length: 17 amino acids. CDR3 DNA sequence: TGCAGTGCTAGCTGGGGCGCGGGGGGGCGTAAGAGAGATGCGCAGTATTTT. Protein sequence: CSASWGAGGRKRDAQYF.

This clonotype was seen repeatedly, ten times or more. This chain uses TRBV5-1 with TRBJ2-7; no clear D. There are 14 residues in the CDR3. Germline V CDR1 and CDR2: SGHRS, YFSETQ. V lost 0 bases and J 0 bases, leaving 7 bases between the germline ends. CDR3 residues: CASSLEVSSYEQYF. The CDR3 nucleotides are TGCGCCAGCAGCTTGGAGGTGAGCTCCTACGAGCAGTACTTC.

This clonotype was observed many times. This sequence joins TRBV20-1 and TRBJ2-3; 9 bases map to TRBD1. V trimming: 0 bases; J trimming: 2 bases; junction bases outside the gene matches: 3. The V gene's germline CDR1 is DFQATT and CDR2 SNEGSKA (reference sequence). The CDR3 is made up of 15 amino acids. CDR3 in amino acids: CSAREIQGATDTQYF. CDR3 coding DNA: TGCAGTGCTAGAGAAATACAGGGGGCCACAGATACGCAGTATTTT.

This clonotype was counted a few times. The chain recombines TRBV20-1 with TRBJ2-1; D gene uncertain. CDR3 length: 14 amino acids. Per germline, CDR1 DFQATT and CDR2 SNEGSKA (reference sequence). Trimming removed 6 bases at V and 6 bases at J, with 18 bases between. CDR3 in amino acids: CSAPNPRGGNEQFF. The CDR3 nucleotides are TGCAGTGCCCCCAACCCCCGCGGCGGCAATGAGCAGTTCTTC.

At least ten counts were recorded for this clonotype. The rearrangement links TRBV4-1 to TRBJ1-1, with 10 bases lining up with TRBD1. The J segment lost 9 bases and the V segment lost 7 bases, leaving 8 bases of the junction unmatched. The CDR3 is 13 residues long. The germline V gene has CDR1 MGHRA and CDR2 YSYEKL. The CDR3 is CASIPGQGVQAFF. The CDR3 DNA is TGCGCCAGCATCCCTGGACAGGGGGTACAAGCTTTCTTT.

This clonotype came up many times. CDR3 coding DNA: TGTGCCACCAGTGATCAGGGGGCGCGGGCAAATGAGCAGTTCTTC. It specifies CATSDQGARANEQFF. The chain is built from TRBV24-1 and TRBJ2-1, with 8 nucleotides matching TRBD1. The CDR3 sequence is 15 residues long. The trim removed 3 bases at V and 7 bases at J, leaving 7 bases unmatched. Looked up from germline, CDR1 is KGHDR and CDR2 is SFDVKD.

The V call is TRBV2, the J call TRBJ1-6, with D uncertain. CDR3 length: 12 residues. Germline loops: CDR1 SNHLY, CDR2 FYNNEI. The V and J ends lost 2 bases and 5 bases respectively, with 1 base between them. The CDR3 DNA sequence: TGTGCCAGCAGTGAAAATAATTCACCCCTCCACTTT. This encodes CASSENNSPLHF.

This clonotype was seen at least ten times. The V gene is TRBV12-3 or TRBV12-4, the J gene TRBJ2-5, with no clear D. The CDR3 has 11 amino acids. V was pared by 6 bases and J by 3 bases, with 5 bases between. This CDR3 is CASSPKETQYF. CDR3 DNA: TGTGCCAGCAGCCCCAAAGAGACCCAGTACTTC.